Following are 15 T cell receptor beta chains from one sample sequenced in a study of control samples from healthy donors and cancer patients. Repertoires were generated with immunoSEQ multiplex PCR, while TCRdb's copy carries only in-frame clones and drops some. The data contain 170,000 or so clones, around 94% of them singletons. Sequencing input: blood. Every receptor here comes from a woman between 18 and 29 years old in good health.

V is TRBV2 and J is TRBJ1-5; D unclear. The germline V gene encodes CDR1 SNHLY and CDR2 FYNNEI. CDR3 size: 16 residues. V shed 3 bases and J shed 3 bases, with 15 bases lying between them. The CDR3 bases are TGTGCCAGCAGTGATTTTGGTCGTCAGCCCAATCAGCCCCAGCATTTT. It translates to CASSDFGRQPNQPQHF.

The chain uses TRBV6-6 and TRBJ1-5; D is undetermined. Germline V CDR1 and CDR2: MNHNY, SVGAGI (reference sequence). V lost 5 bases and J 2 bases, leaving 10 bases between the germline ends. CDR3 length equals 14 residues. The CDR3 here is CASSNGVRNQPQHF. CDR3 coding DNA: TGTGCCAGCAGTAACGGGGTACGCAATCAGCCCCAGCATTTT.

The chain couples TRBV11-2 to TRBJ2-5; tentatively, D is TRBD2 (5 bases). Germline V gives CDR1 SGHAT, CDR2 FQNNGV. Trimming cost V 1 base and J 2 bases, with 5 bases left between them. This CDR3 region has 13 residues. The DNA of the CDR3 is TGTGCCAGCAGCTTAGGAGGGCAAGAGACCCAGTACTTC. Residues: CASSLGGQETQYF.

V usage is TRBV7-2 and J usage is TRBJ2-3, with 16 nucleotides matching TRBD2. Per the germline V gene, CDR1 is SGHTA and CDR2 is FQGNSA. V lost 0 bases, J lost 4 bases, and 1 base stayed unmatched. CDR3 length: 17 amino acids. The CDR3 region is CASSLAGLAGGSDTQYF. For the CDR3, the DNA is TGTGCCAGCAGCTTAGCGGGACTAGCGGGAGGGTCAGATACGCAGTATTTT.

This chain uses TRBV11-2 with TRBJ1-3; D not resolved. The V end was cut by 5 bases, the J end by 1 base, with 12 bases between. CDR1 is SGHAT and CDR2 is FQNNGV in the germline V gene. The CDR3 is 15 residues long. CDR3 nucleotide sequence: TGTGCCAGCAGCATCACCGCGGGGTCTGGAAACACCATATATTTT. This gives the protein CASSITAGSGNTIYF.

The chain is built from TRBV28 and TRBJ2-7, with D possibly being TRBD1 (7 bases). The CDR3 totals 14 residues. CDR1 MDHEN and CDR2 SYDVKM come from the germline V gene. The V and J ends lost 7 bases and 2 bases respectively, with 15 bases between them. The CDR3 DNA sequence: TGTGCCAGCACCGGGAGAGGGGGCCCCTACGAGCAGTACTTC. This sequence encodes CASTGRGGPYEQYF.

This sequence joins TRBV4-2 and TRBJ1-4; D remains unclear. The CDR3 loop spans 15 amino acids. V lost 2 bases and J lost 4, with 11 bases in between. Per germline, CDR1 LGHNA and CDR2 YNFKEQ. CDR3 loop: CASSQSEPINEKLFF. The CDR3 nucleotides are TGTGCCAGCAGCCAATCCGAGCCTATTAATGAAAAACTGTTTTTT.

This clone is medium-sized within its sample. The chain has TRBV11-2 and TRBJ2-1; D could derive from TRBD1 or TRBD2 (6 bases each). Trimming took 1 base from V and 5 from J, leaving 9 bases between them. The CDR3 runs 14 residues. Germline assignment: CDR1 SGHAT and CDR2 FQNNGV. CDR3 nucleotide sequence: TGTGCCAGCAGCTTAGGGGGGGCTAACAATGAGCAGTTCTTC. Translated: CASSLGGANNEQFF.

The chain recombines TRBV6-5 with TRBJ1-5; perhaps TRBD1 as D (5 bases). V lost 4 bases, J lost 6 bases, and 16 bases lay in between. The CDR3 sequence is 15 residues long. From germline, CDR1 is MNHEY and CDR2 SVGAGI. The CDR3 here is CASSSTAGFGQPQHF. CDR3 nucleotide sequence: TGTGCCAGCAGTTCCACCGCAGGGTTCGGTCAGCCCCAGCATTTT.

The chain couples TRBV19 to TRBJ1-5; D is possibly TRBD1 (5 bases). The length of the CDR3 is 16 residues. Trimming took off 8 bases at V and 0 bases at J, with 17 bases between the two ends. Per germline, CDR1 LNHDA and CDR2 SQIVND (reference sequence). The CDR3 coding sequence is TGTGCCAGTCCTGCCCCTGGGACCGTTAGCAATCAGCCCCAGCATTTT. It encodes CASPAPGTVSNQPQHF.

The CDR3 sequence: CASSFRREYEQYF. CDR3 bases: TGTGCCAGCAGCTTTCGCAGGGAATACGAGCAGTACTTC. The V call is TRBV7-2, the J call TRBJ2-7; D is perhaps TRBD1 (5 bases). The CDR3 length is 13 residues. Germline CDR1 SGHTA, CDR2 FQGNSA. Trimming took 3 bases from V and 4 from J, leaving 10 bases between them.

The chain's CDR3 is CASSQGATEAFF. CDR3 in DNA: TGTGCCAGCAGCCAGGGGGCGACTGAAGCTTTCTTT. This chain links TRBV9 with TRBJ1-1, with 8 bases aligning to TRBD1. Germline loops: CDR1 SGDLS, CDR2 YYNGEE. The CDR3 sequence is 12 residues long. The J segment lost 5 bases and the V segment lost 4 bases, leaving 1 base of the junction unmatched.

The gene calls are TRBV11-3 and TRBJ1-3; D might be TRBD1 (5 bases). This CDR3 spans 13 amino acids. The germline CDR1 and CDR2 sequences are SGHNT and YENEEA. V lost 0 bases and J lost 8, with 8 bases in between. The CDR3 sequence: CASSLEGGDTIYF. CDR3 sequence (DNA): TGTGCCAGCAGCTTAGAGGGAGGGGACACCATATATTTT.

This clone was seen only once. The gene calls are TRBV5-8 and TRBJ1-5; the D is unclear. V lost 5 bases and J lost 1, with 13 bases in between. This CDR3 is 15 amino acids long. In germline, CDR1 is SGHTS, CDR2 YDEGEE. CDR3 protein: CASRKGGRSNQPQHF. CDR3 DNA: TGTGCCAGCAGAAAGGGTGGAAGGAGCAATCAGCCCCAGCATTTT. Full variable domain (missing parts from reference TRBV5-8 and TRBJ1-5): EAGVTQSPTHLIKTRGQQATLRCSPISGHTSVYWYQQALGLGLQFLLWYDEGEERNRGNFPPRFSGRQFPNYSSELNVNALELEDSALYLCASRKGGRSNQPQHFGDGTRLSIL.

This clone occurred once. The V call is TRBV18, the J call TRBJ2-7; 7 bases agree with TRBD2. The CDR3 runs to 12 residues. Looked up from germline, CDR1 is KGHSH and CDR2 is LQKENI. V shed 10 bases, J shed 3 bases, and the junction held 6 bases outside the gene matches. CDR3 in amino acids: CATGGILYEQYF. The CDR3 DNA reads as TGTGCCACGGGGGGTATTCTCTACGAGCAGTACTTC.